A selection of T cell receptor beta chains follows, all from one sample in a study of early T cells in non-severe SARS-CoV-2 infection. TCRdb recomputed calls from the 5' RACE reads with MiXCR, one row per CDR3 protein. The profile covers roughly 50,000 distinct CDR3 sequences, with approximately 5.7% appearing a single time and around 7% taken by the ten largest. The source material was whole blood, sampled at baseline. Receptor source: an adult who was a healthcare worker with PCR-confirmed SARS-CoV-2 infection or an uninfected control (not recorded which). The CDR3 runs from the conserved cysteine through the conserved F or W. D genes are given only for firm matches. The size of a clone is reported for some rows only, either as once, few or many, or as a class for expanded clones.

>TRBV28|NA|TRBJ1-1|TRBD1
TGTGCCAGCAGTCAGGGGGGACATCGGGGCACTGAAGCTTTCTTT
CASSQGGHRGTEAFF
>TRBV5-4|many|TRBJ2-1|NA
TGTGCCAGCAGCCCTCTCCCGAGAAACTCCTACAATGAGCAGTTCTTC
CASSPLPRNSYNEQFF
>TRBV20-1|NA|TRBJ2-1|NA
TGCAGTGCTAGGGACCGAGCGGGTGAGCAGTTCTTC
CSARDRAGEQFF
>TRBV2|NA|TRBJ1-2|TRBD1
TGTGCCAGCAGCGAAGGGACAGGAAAAGGCTACACCTTC
CASSEGTGKGYTF
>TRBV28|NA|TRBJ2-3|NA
TGTGCCACCACAGGAGGCTATACGCAGTATTTT
CATTGGYTQYF
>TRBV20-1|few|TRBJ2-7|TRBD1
TGCAGTCCGAAGGGACAGCTACCCTACGAGCAGTACTTC
CSPKGQLPYEQYF
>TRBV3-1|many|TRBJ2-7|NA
TGTGCCAGCAGCCGCAACGACGAGCAGTACTTC
CASSRNDEQYF
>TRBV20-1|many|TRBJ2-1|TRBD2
TGCAGTGCGTGGGGGGAGGGCCCTCGGAACTCCTACAATGAGCAGTTCTTC
CSAWGEGPRNSYNEQFF
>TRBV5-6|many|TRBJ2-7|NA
TGTGCCAGCAGCTTGCGGGTTAGCCTCTACGAGCAGTACTTC
CASSLRVSLYEQYF
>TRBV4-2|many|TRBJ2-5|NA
TGTGCCAGCAGCCAAGTGGCTGCCAGCCAAGAGACCCAGTACTTC
CASSQVAASQETQYF
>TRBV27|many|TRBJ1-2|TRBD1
TGTGCCAGCAGTTTGACTCTGGGACAGGGTATTGGCTACACCTTC
CASSLTLGQGIGYTF
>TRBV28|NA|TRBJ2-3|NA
TGTGCCAGCAGTTATCAGGCAGGGAACACAGATACGCAGTATTTT
CASSYQAGNTDTQYF
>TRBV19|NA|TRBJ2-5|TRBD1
TGTGCCAGTAGTTTGACCGGGACAGGGGACAAGACCCAGTACTTC
CASSLTGTGDKTQYF
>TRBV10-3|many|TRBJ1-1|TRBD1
TGTGCCATCAGAGGAGGACAGGTGCACACTGAAGCTTTCTTT
CAIRGGQVHTEAFF
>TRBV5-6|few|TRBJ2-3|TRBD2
TGTGCCAGCAGCTTGAGGGCTAGCGGGAGGCCAGATACGCAGTATTTT
CASSLRASGRPDTQYF
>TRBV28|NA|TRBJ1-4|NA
TGTGCCAGTACGGTGACAGTGAATGAAAAACTGTTTTTT
CASTVTVNEKLFF
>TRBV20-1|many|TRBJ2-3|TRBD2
TGCAGTGCTACTAGCGGGTCTACCTCCCCAGATACGCAGTATTTT
CSATSGSTSPDTQYF
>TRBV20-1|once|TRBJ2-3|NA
TGCAGTGCTAGTCCTTGGGGACTGGGTAACACAGATACGCAGTATTTT
CSASPWGLGNTDTQYF
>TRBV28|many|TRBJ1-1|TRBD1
TGTGCCAGCAGCTTGACAGGGGGCGAAGCTTTCTTT
CASSLTGGEAFF
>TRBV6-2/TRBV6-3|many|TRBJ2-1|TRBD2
TGTGCCAGCAGCTTACAAAGGGTCGGTAGCGGGAGATTAGATGAGCAGTTCTTC
CASSLQRVGSGRLDEQFF
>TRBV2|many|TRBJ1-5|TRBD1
TGTGCCAGCAGTGGGGACAGGGGAGATCAGCCCCAGCATTTT
CASSGDRGDQPQHF
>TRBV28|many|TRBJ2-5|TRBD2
TGTGCCAGCAGTTTAAGCCTAGCGGGAGTAAAGACCCAGTACTTC
CASSLSLAGVKTQYF
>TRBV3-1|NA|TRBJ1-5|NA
TGTGCCAGCAGCCTCGGGAGGCAGAATCAGCCCCAGCATTTT
CASSLGRQNQPQHF
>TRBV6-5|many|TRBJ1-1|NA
TGTGCCAGCAGTTATTCGGGTATGGGTAGCACTGAAGCTTTCTTT
CASSYSGMGSTEAFF
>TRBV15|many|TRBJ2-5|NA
TGTGCCACCAGCAGGCCCGGTCGGGGGAACTTAAGAGAGACCCAGTACTTC
CATSRPGRGNLRETQYF
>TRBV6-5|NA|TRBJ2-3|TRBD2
TGTGCCAGCAAGTCCCTGGGTAGCGGGAGGGTCGGCACAGATACGCAGTATTTT
CASKSLGSGRVGTDTQYF
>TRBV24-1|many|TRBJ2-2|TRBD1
TGTGCCACCAGTGTATATTTCGGACAGGCCTACCACGGGGAGCTGTTTTTT
CATSVYFGQAYHGELFF
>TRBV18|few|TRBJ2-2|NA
TGTGCCAGCTCACCACCAGGGACGACCCTGGATAAGGAGCTGTTTTTT
CASSPPGTTLDKELFF
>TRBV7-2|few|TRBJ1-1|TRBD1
TGTGCCAGCAGCCTGTGGACAGGTGGGAACACTGAAGCTTTCTTT
CASSLWTGGNTEAFF
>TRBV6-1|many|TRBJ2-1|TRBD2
TGTGCCAGCAGCCGTGAGTCTAGCGGATACAATGAGCAGTTCTTC
CASSRESSGYNEQFF
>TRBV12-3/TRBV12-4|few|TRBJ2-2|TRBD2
TGTGCCAGCAGTTTCCTAGCGGGAGCGGGGGAGCTGTTTTTT
CASSFLAGAGELFF
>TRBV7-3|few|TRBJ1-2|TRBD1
TGTGCCAGCAGCGAGGACAGGGGGCGTTATGGCTACACCTTC
CASSEDRGRYGYTF
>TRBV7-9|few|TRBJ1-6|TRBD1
TGTGCCAGCATCCGGGACAGGGGTTCACCCCTCCACTTT
CASIRDRGSPLHF
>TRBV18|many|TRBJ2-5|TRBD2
TGTGCCAGCTCACGTGGGACTAGCGGATTCCAAGAGACCCAGTACTTC
CASSRGTSGFQETQYF
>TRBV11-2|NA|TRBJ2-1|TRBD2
TGTGCCAGCAGCGCTAGTACCGGGAGGCGGTACAATGAGCAGTTCTTC
CASSASTGRRYNEQFF
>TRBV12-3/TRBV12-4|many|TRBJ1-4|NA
TGTGCCAGCAGCCCGGGGGGGCCTAATGAAAAACTGTTTTTT
CASSPGGPNEKLFF
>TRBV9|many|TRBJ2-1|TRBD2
TGTGCCAGCAGCTCACCGGGACTAGCGCTGAATGAGCAGTTCTTC
CASSSPGLALNEQFF
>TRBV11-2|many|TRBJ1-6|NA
TGTGCCAGCAGCCCCGGGGCCGTCAATTCACCCCTCCACTTT
CASSPGAVNSPLHF
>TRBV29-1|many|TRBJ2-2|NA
TGCAGCGTGTCCTGGACTAACACCGGGGAGCTGTTTTTT
CSVSWTNTGELFF
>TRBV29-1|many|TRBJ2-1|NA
TGCAGCGTCCCGACTAAATCCTCCTACAATGAGCAGTTCTTC
CSVPTKSSYNEQFF
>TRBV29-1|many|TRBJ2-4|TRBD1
TGCAGCGTCCTAGCCCGGACAGGGCTCATTCAGTACTTC
CSVLARTGLIQYF
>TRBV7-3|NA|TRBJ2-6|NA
TGTGCCAGCAGCTTTGGTTCTACCGGGGCCAACGTCCTGACTTTC
CASSFGSTGANVLTF
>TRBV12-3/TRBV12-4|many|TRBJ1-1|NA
TGTGCCAGCAGTTTGAGGGAGGACACTGAAGCTTTCTTT
CASSLREDTEAFF
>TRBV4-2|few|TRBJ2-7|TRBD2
TGTGCCAGCAGCCAAGACGGGACTAGCGGGTTATACGAGCAGTACTTC
CASSQDGTSGLYEQYF
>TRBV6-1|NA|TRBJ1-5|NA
TGTGCCAGCAGTCTAGTGGGGAGCAATCAGCCCCAGCATTTT
CASSLVGSNQPQHF
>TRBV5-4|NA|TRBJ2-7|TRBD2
TGTGCCAGCAGCTTGGTCGGGACTAGTTACGAGCAGTACTTC
CASSLVGTSYEQYF
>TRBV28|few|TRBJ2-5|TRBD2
TGTGCCGGTGGGACTAGCGGGCTGGGGAAGGAGACCCAGTACTTC
CAGGTSGLGKETQYF
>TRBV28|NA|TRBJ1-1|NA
TGTGCCAGCAGTTTAGCTTCGGACGCTGAAGCTTTCTTT
CASSLASDAEAFF
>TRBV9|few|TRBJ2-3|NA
TGTGCCAGCAGCTCCGCATCCGCGGATACGCAGTATTTT
CASSSASADTQYF
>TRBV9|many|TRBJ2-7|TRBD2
TGTGCCAGCAGCTCCGGGACTAGCGGCTACGAGCAGTACTTC
CASSSGTSGYEQYF
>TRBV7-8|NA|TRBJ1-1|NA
TGTGCCAGCAGCTTATCAGCGAACACTGAAGCTTTCTTT
CASSLSANTEAFF
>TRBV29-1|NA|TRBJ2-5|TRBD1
TGCAGCGCACAGGGGGAGGAAGGTTTGGAGACCCAGTACTTC
CSAQGEEGLETQYF
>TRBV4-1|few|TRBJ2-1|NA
TGCGCCAGCAGCCAGCCCCTGGGGGGTCGGACGGGCAATGAGCAGTTCTTC
CASSQPLGGRTGNEQFF